One sample yielded the 20 T cell receptor beta chains listed below, sequenced in a study of Ad26.COV2.S vaccination and SARS-CoV-2 variants. Noted treatment: some 20 received Ad26.COV2.S at low or high dose, single or two shots; roughly five received placebo; per-sample allocation not given. On day 63 after the first injection, vaccine and placebo recipients gave samples. TCRdb's copy holds only in-frame clones and misses some; the assay was immunoSEQ multiplex PCR. This table has about 350,000 clones, roughly nine tenths appearing once. The source was peripheral blood, collected in a trial of Ad26.COV2.S vaccine versus placebo. The source of these receptors is a person aged 18-60 years who received the Ad26.COV2.S COVID-19 vaccine or a placebo.

V gene TRBV6-2 or TRBV6-3 combines with J gene TRBJ1-4; no definite D call. V was cut by 7 bases and J by 8 bases, with 17 bases left in between. The CDR3 is 14 residues long. Germline V gene data show CDR1 as MNHEY and CDR2 as SVGEGT. The CDR3 loop reads CASTPAEGREKLFF. The CDR3 coding sequence is TGTGCCAGCACCCCGGCCGAGGGCAGAGAAAAACTGTTTTTT.

This sequence joins TRBV7-6 and TRBJ2-7; D gene ambiguous. CDR1 and CDR2 (germline): SGHVS, FNYEAQ. The V end lost 8 bases, the J end lost 0 bases, and 11 bases lay between the germline ends. This CDR3 is built from 13 residues. CDR3 nucleotides: TGTGCCAGCGGGCAGGCAACCTCCTACGAGCAGTACTTC. Translation gives CASGQATSYEQYF.

V usage is TRBV13 and J usage is TRBJ2-6; the D is unclear. Per the germline V gene, CDR1 is PRHDT and CDR2 is FYEKMQ (reference sequence). The CDR3 length is 13 residues. Trimming removed 5 bases at V and 2 bases at J, with 4 bases between. CDR3 protein: CASSLPGANVLTF. As DNA, the CDR3 is TGTGCCAGCAGCCTCCCTGGGGCCAACGTCCTGACTTTC.

V usage is TRBV6-6 and J usage is TRBJ1-5; D possibly corresponds to TRBD1 (6 bases). This CDR3 has 14 amino acids. The germline V gene has CDR1 MNHNY and CDR2 SVGAGI (reference sequence). V lost 2 bases, J lost 3 bases, and 8 bases lay in between. The CDR3 region has the DNA TGTGCCAGCAGTTACAGGGGGTCCAATCAGCCCCAGCATTTT. Its translation is CASSYRGSNQPQHF.

The V and J genes are TRBV6-2 or TRBV6-3 and TRBJ1-1; no clear D. CDR1 MNHEY and CDR2 SVGEGT come from the germline V gene. This CDR3 comprises 18 residues. V shed 6 bases and J shed 0 bases, with 23 bases lying between them. CDR3 sequence: CASSSRWEGFWVNTEAFF. CDR3 in DNA: TGTGCCAGCAGCTCCCGGTGGGAGGGATTTTGGGTGAACACTGAAGCTTTCTTT.

The V gene is TRBV6-6, the J gene TRBJ1-2; possibly TRBD1 for D (5 bases). The V and J ends lost 0 bases and 7 bases respectively, with 9 bases between them. Germline lookup yields CDR1 MNHNY and CDR2 SVGAGI (reference sequence). The CDR3 has 13 residues. CDR3 sequence (DNA): TGTGCCAGCAGTTACTCAAGAGGGGTTGGCTACACCTTC. The encoded protein is CASSYSRGVGYTF.

The chain has TRBV12-5 and TRBJ1-5; D not certain. The CDR3 is 13 residues long. CDR1 and CDR2 (germline): LGHNT, FRNRAP. V lost 1 base and J 4 bases, leaving 5 bases between the germline ends. The CDR3 DNA reads TGTGCTAGTGGTTTGGAACCTAATCAGCCCCAGCATTTT. It codes for CASGLEPNQPQHF.

This sequence joins TRBV7-3 and TRBJ2-7; no clear D gene. Germline CDR1 and CDR2: SGHTA and FQGTGA. Trimming left V 5 bases short and J 6 bases short, with 17 bases between. This CDR3 comprises 14 residues. CDR3 sequence reads: CASSASPQRTEQYF. The CDR3 DNA reads as TGTGCCAGCAGCGCATCGCCGCAGCGTACCGAGCAGTACTTC.

This chain uses TRBV4-3 with TRBJ1-1; TRBD1 matches at 8 bases. The germline gives CDR1 LGHNA, CDR2 YSLEER. The CDR3 sequence is 15 residues long. J was trimmed by 5 bases and V by 1 base; bases with no gene match: 6. Here the CDR3 reads CASSQAPRGHTEAFF. CDR3 coding DNA: TGCGCCAGCAGCCAAGCCCCCAGGGGGCATACTGAAGCTTTCTTT.

This chain joins TRBV7-2 and TRBJ1-5, with a tentative D call TRBD1 (6 bases). V dropped 4 bases and J dropped 2 bases, with 12 bases sitting between them. This CDR3 contains 15 residues. From germline, CDR1 is SGHTA and CDR2 FQGNSA. DNA of the CDR3: TGTGCCAGCAGCTCGGCAGGGGCGGGCAATCAGCCCCAGCATTTT. Its translation is CASSSAGAGNQPQHF.

Remarks on this clone: Within the sample, other DNA sequences also encode this same CDR3. J is TRBJ1-5 and V is TRBV30; D remains ambiguous. Germline assignment: CDR1 GTSNPN and CDR2 SVGIG (reference sequence). Trimming took off 0 bases at V and 3 bases at J, with 3 bases between the two ends. The CDR3 is 12 residues long. CDR3 in DNA: TGTGCCTGGAGTGTGTACAATCAGCCCCAGCATTTT. Protein sequence: CAWSVYNQPQHF.

V gene TRBV7-9 combines with J gene TRBJ1-3; 7 positions match TRBD1. This CDR3 is 14 amino acids long. V dropped 5 bases and J dropped 3; count of bases not matched to a gene: 4. CDR1 is SEHNR and CDR2 is FQNEAQ in the germline V gene (reference sequence). CDR3 residues: CASSLGTVGNTIYF. CDR3 DNA: TGTGCCAGCAGCCTCGGGACAGTTGGAAACACCATATATTTT.

The chain links TRBV27 to TRBJ1-1; maybe TRBD1 (5 bases). The CDR3 spans 13 residues. Trimming cost V 9 bases and J 5 bases, with 16 bases left between them. Germline CDR1 and CDR2: MNHEY and SMNVEV (reference sequence). CDR3 protein: CASFTGWGTEAFF. The CDR3 DNA is TGTGCCAGTTTTACAGGTTGGGGGACTGAAGCTTTCTTT.

The rearrangement links TRBV30 to TRBJ2-7, with TRBD2 matching over 9 bases. CDR1 is GTSNPN and CDR2 is SVGIG in the germline V gene (reference sequence). The length of the CDR3 is 12 residues. Unmatched junction bases numbered 5, after V lost 4 bases and J lost 7 bases. CDR3 sequence: CAWTSGTGEQYF. The CDR3 coding sequence is TGTGCCTGGACTAGCGGGACGGGTGAGCAGTACTTC.

This clone occurred once. This chain links TRBV19 with TRBJ1-1; TRBD1 is a possible D gene (5 bases). Germline V gene sequence: CDR1 LNHDA, CDR2 SQIVND (reference sequence). The germline V and J ends were trimmed by 2 bases and 7 bases, with 14 bases remaining between them. This CDR3 region has 14 residues. The CDR3 nucleotides are TGTGCCAGTAGTATAAAGGGATCCGGGGGTGAAGCTTTCTTT. Protein sequence: CASSIKGSGGEAFF.

The V gene is TRBV7-3, the J gene TRBJ1-2; D might be TRBD1 (6 bases). The length of the CDR3 is 15 residues. With 5 bases removed from V and 6 bases from J, the gap between germline ends came to 19 bases. Germline CDR1 SGHTA, CDR2 FQGTGA. The CDR3 reads CASSPDGGGANGYTF. The CDR3 nucleotides read TGTGCCAGCAGCCCAGACGGGGGGGGCGCAAATGGCTACACCTTC.

This chain joins TRBV11-3 and TRBJ2-5; 8 positions agree with TRBD1. CDR3 length: 16 residues. Germline V gene lookup returns CDR1 SGHNT and CDR2 YENEEA. Unmatched junction bases numbered 11, after V lost 4 bases and J lost 4 bases. The CDR3 bases are TGTGCCAGCAGCTCAGGGGGCAGGGGCCAACTAGAGACCCAGTACTTC. Its translation: CASSSGGRGQLETQYF.

The chain couples TRBV12-5 to TRBJ2-3, with unresolved D. CDR3 size: 13 residues. The germline gives CDR1 LGHNT, CDR2 FRNRAP. Trimming left V 0 bases short and J 2 bases short, with 3 bases between. CDR3 nucleotides: TGTGCTAGTGGTTTGGTAAACACAGATACGCAGTATTTT. Translating it yields CASGLVNTDTQYF.

The chain carries TRBV7-9 and TRBJ1-1; maybe TRBD1 (6 bases). V lost 6 bases and J 0 bases, leaving 23 bases between the germline ends. This CDR3 is built from 18 residues. Germline V gene sequence: CDR1 SEHNR, CDR2 FQNEAQ (reference sequence). The CDR3: CASRRTRGGVGMNTEAFF. CDR3 coding DNA: TGTGCCAGCAGGAGAACCCGGGGGGGCGTCGGTATGAACACTGAAGCTTTCTTT.

V and J are TRBV27 and TRBJ2-7; D not resolved. The germline V gene encodes CDR1 MNHEY and CDR2 SMNVEV (reference sequence). V lost 3 bases, J lost 0 bases, and 12 bases lay in between. CDR3 length equals 15 residues. The CDR3 DNA reads TGTGCCAGCAGTTTCTCCGTGCGGAGCTCCTACGAGCAGTACTTC. Protein product: CASSFSVRSSYEQYF.